Below are 7 T cell receptor beta chains sequenced from a single sample in a study of shared clonotypes between healthy human individuals. Naive CD8 cells, CD45RO-negative and positively selected for CCR7, excluded terminally differentiated effector memory CD45RA+ cells. Repertoires were generated with immunoSEQ multiplex PCR, while TCRdb's copy carries only in-frame clones and drops some. The repertoire has roughly 550,000 clones, over 95% of them found once; the top ten carry roughly 0.1%. The sequencing sample was made of naive CD8+ T cells sorted from blood. These receptors originate from a woman aged 25-40 years in good health.

The J gene is TRBJ2-7, the V gene TRBV29-1; D could derive from TRBD1 or TRBD2 (5 bases each). Trimming removed 0 bases at V and 3 bases at J, with 18 bases between. The CDR3 covers 16 residues. CDR1 is SQVTM and CDR2 is ANQGSEA in the germline V gene. CDR3 bases: TGCAGCGTTGAAGATCTAACCGGGGCTAGAAGCTACGAGCAGTACTTC. This gives the protein CSVEDLTGARSYEQYF.

The rearrangement links TRBV27 to TRBJ2-7; maybe TRBD1 (5 bases). CDR3 length: 16 amino acids. V was trimmed by 2 bases and J by 3 bases, leaving 17 bases between them. Germline V gene lookup returns CDR1 MNHEY and CDR2 SMNVEV (reference sequence). As DNA, the CDR3 is TGTGCCAGCAGTTTAGGGGCTGGAGCCAGAAGCTACGAGCAGTACTTC. Translation gives CASSLGAGARSYEQYF.

The J gene is TRBJ2-7, the V gene TRBV2; 7 nucleotides align to TRBD2. CDR1 is SNHLY, CDR2 FYNNEI, per germline. J was trimmed by 2 bases and V by 10 bases; bases with no gene match: 5. This CDR3 has 12 residues. CDR3 protein: CATRGTTYEQYF. CDR3 bases: TGTGCCACCCGAGGGACTACCTACGAGCAGTACTTC.

The V and J genes are TRBV18 and TRBJ1-5, with TRBD1 as a possible D gene (5 bases). The CDR3 contains 16 residues. The V and J ends lost 0 bases and 2 bases respectively, with 11 bases between them. Germline-derived CDR1 and CDR2 are KGHSH and LQKENI. The CDR3 coding sequence is TGTGCCAGCTCACCACCCCCCGGAGGGGGCAATCAGCCCCAGCATTTT. Its protein is CASSPPPGGGNQPQHF.

The chain combines TRBV27 with TRBJ2-7, with D possibly being TRBD1 or TRBD2 (5 bases each). The V gene's germline CDR1 is MNHEY and CDR2 SMNVEV (reference sequence). The length of the CDR3 is 12 residues. Deletions cut 5 bases from V and 5 bases from J, with 10 bases between. The CDR3 is CASSTGTHEQYF. The CDR3 nucleotides read TGTGCCAGCAGTACCGGGACCCACGAGCAGTACTTC.

The sample holds one count of this clone. The J gene is TRBJ2-7, the V gene TRBV5-6; TRBD1 aligns across 8 bases. Germline CDR1 and CDR2: SGHDT and YYEEEE. Trimming took 3 bases from V and 4 from J; bases not matched to a gene: 12. This CDR3 contains 16 residues. DNA for the CDR3: TGTGCCAGCAGCTCGCAGGTCGGGCAGGGGGCTTACGAGCAGTACTTC. Protein product: CASSSQVGQGAYEQYF.

The CDR3 loop reads CASSSRVVGNTIYF. The CDR3 bases are TGTGCCAGCAGCTCCCGAGTGGTTGGAAACACCATATATTTT. The V gene is TRBV11-2, the J gene TRBJ1-3; D remains unclear. CDR3 length: 14 amino acids. The V and J ends lost 4 bases and 3 bases respectively, with 10 bases between them. CDR1 is SGHAT and CDR2 is FQNNGV in the germline V gene.